This T cell receptor beta chain was recorded in a study of T-cell reconstitution after alpha-beta-depleted transplantation in children. Preparation of the TCRbeta library involved a method that used unique molecular identifiers. MiXCR was run by TCRdb on the PCR reads, yielding one entry per CDR3 protein. The sample includes about 160,000 distinct CDR3 sequences, 8.5% to 14% seen only once; the top ten take around 13%. This clonotype was counted at least ten times. The antigen is undetermined. Study-level findings and limits: Surviving recipient T cells and intrathymic progenitors accounted for some patients' high TCRbeta diversity at day 60. About two months after transplant, alpha-beta T cells reportedly came from several hundred expanded graft clones. T-cell numbers and diversity one year post-transplant derived largely from freshly generated T cells.

This TCR was sampled from a boy aged 2 to 10 with acute myeloid leukemia, due to receive a stem cell transplant. The input for sequencing was PBMCs, taken before TCRalphabeta/CD19-depleted stem cell transplant.

The CDR3 region is CASGGYQETQYF. The CDR3 region has the DNA TGCGCCAGTGGTGGGTACCAAGAGACCCAGTACTTC. V and J are TRBV5-1 and TRBJ2-5; D call uncertain. Germline V gene lookup returns CDR1 SGHRS and CDR2 YFSETQ. The CDR3 contains 12 residues. V gave up 8 bases and J gave up 0 bases, with 8 bases separating them.